This is a list of T cell receptor beta chains from one sample in a study of early T cells in non-severe SARS-CoV-2 infection. One entry per CDR3 protein, called by TCRdb with MiXCR from the 5' RACE reads. The sample lists 55,000 to 75,000 distinct CDR3 sequences, roughly 8.4% occurring once. The sample comprised whole blood. The receptors were sampled from an adult who was a healthcare worker with PCR-confirmed SARS-CoV-2 infection or an uninfected control (not recorded which). Each CDR3 is given with its conserved first and last residue. The D gene is left open where the match is weak. Clone size is not always given. Where it is, it says once, few, many or a class for expanded clones.

V	D	size	J	length	DNA	CDR3
TRBV5-8	-	few	TRBJ2-5	12	TGTGCCAGCAGCTTGGGTCTTCAGACCCAGTACTTC	CASSLGLQTQYF
TRBV7-6	-	few	TRBJ2-2	16	TGTGCCAGCAGCTTAGCGGCTCGGGGGAACACCGGGGAGCTGTTTTTT	CASSLAARGNTGELFF
TRBV7-9	-	few	TRBJ2-7	13	TGTGCCAGCAGCCTCGCCGGGACACACGAGCAGTACTTC	CASSLAGTHEQYF
TRBV5-6	TRBD1	many	TRBJ2-5	14	TGTGCCAGCAGCTCCAGGGACAGGCAAGAGACCCAGTACTTC	CASSSRDRQETQYF
TRBV7-6	TRBD2	many	TRBJ2-1	15	TGTGCCAGCAGCCCTCGGCTAGCGGGAGTCAATGAGCAGTTCTTC	CASSPRLAGVNEQFF
TRBV12-2	-	-	TRBJ2-5	14	TGTGCAAGTCGCTTAGCTTTGTCGGAAGAGACCCAGTACTTC	CASRLALSEETQYF
TRBV23-1	TRBD2	few	TRBJ2-3	16	TGCGCCAGCTCAGAAGCGGGAGGGTTTGGTACAGATACGCAGTATTTT	CASSEAGGFGTDTQYF
TRBV7-9	TRBD1	few	TRBJ2-3	15	TGTGCCAGCAGCTCTAAGACAGGGCGCACAGATACGCAGTATTTT	CASSSKTGRTDTQYF
TRBV28	TRBD2	many	TRBJ2-3	18	TGTGCCAGCAGGGCCCGGACTAGCGCCGAAACTAGCACAGATACGCAGTATTTT	CASRARTSAETSTDTQYF
TRBV12-3/TRBV12-4	-	-	TRBJ1-2	12	TGTGCCAGCAGTTTAAGAACAGACGGCTACACCTTC	CASSLRTDGYTF
TRBV7-6	-	-	TRBJ2-1	16	TGTGCCAGCAGCTTGTATGGGGGAATCTCCTACAATGAGCAGTTCTTC	CASSLYGGISYNEQFF
TRBV7-3	TRBD2	many	TRBJ2-2	14	TGTGCCAGCAGCCCACTGACTAGCGGAACGGAGCTGTTTTTT	CASSPLTSGTELFF
TRBV5-1	-	few	TRBJ2-1	16	TGCGCCAGCAGCTTGGAAGCGGCGGGACCTTACAATGAGCAGTTCTTC	CASSLEAAGPYNEQFF
TRBV10-2	-	few	TRBJ1-1	13	TGCGCCAGCAATTACAGGTGGGACACTGAAGCTTTCTTT	CASNYRWDTEAFF
TRBV14	-	-	TRBJ2-1	13	TGTGCCAGCAGCCAAGCCCCCAGTATACGACAGTTCTTC	CASSQAPSIRQFF
TRBV2	TRBD2	few	TRBJ2-7	13	TGTGCCAGCAGTCGGGACTACTCCTACGAGCAGTACTTC	CASSRDYSYEQYF
TRBV3-1	-	many	TRBJ2-1	13	TGTGCCAGCAGCCAAGGGAGGGTCGGGGAGCAGTTCTTC	CASSQGRVGEQFF
TRBV28	-	-	TRBJ2-1	12	TGTGCCAGCAACGCGGACAGTTATGAGCAGTTCTTC	CASNADSYEQFF
TRBV3-1	TRBD1	-	TRBJ1-3	16	TGTGCCAGCAGCCCGACCGGGACAGGGTTCGGAAACACCATATATTTT	CASSPTGTGFGNTIYF
TRBV7-9	-	-	TRBJ2-1	14	TGTGCCAGCAGCTTCGGGACTCAATATGGTGAGCAGTTCTTC	CASSFGTQYGEQFF
TRBV3-1	TRBD2	few	TRBJ2-1	17	TGTGCCAGCAGCCCTTGGACTAGCTCGAGCTCCTACAATGAGCAGTTCTTC	CASSPWTSSSSYNEQFF
TRBV24-1	-	few	TRBJ2-1	13	TGTGCCACCAGTGATTCAGGGTATTATGAGCAGTTCTTC	CATSDSGYYEQFF
TRBV6-2/TRBV6-3	-	few	TRBJ2-1	17	TGTGCCAGCAGTTACGGATCCGCCGGTTCGACCTACAATGAGCAGTTCTTC	CASSYGSAGSTYNEQFF
TRBV27	TRBD2	many	TRBJ2-7	15	TGTGCCAGCAGCCCGGGTCTAGCGGATTCCTACGAGCAGTACTTC	CASSPGLADSYEQYF
TRBV28	-	few	TRBJ2-7	11	TGTGCCAGCAGTACTTCCTACGAGCAGTACTTC	CASSTSYEQYF